The 18 T cell receptor beta chains listed next were all sequenced from one sample in a study of T cells in Graves' hyperthyroidism and ophthalmopathy. The investigators amplified TCR beta CDR3 regions from RNA transcripts. First-round RT-PCR with HTBI primers amplified the TCR CDR3 region. Each CDR3 protein is one row after TCRdb ran MiXCR on the multiplex PCR reads. The sample comprises some 460,000 distinct CDR3 sequences, approximately 15% of which are singletons, and approximately 7.5% rests with the top ten. The sample consisted of blood. Receptors originate from a woman aged 18-29 years with Graves' hyperthyroidism.

The sample holds many counts of this clonotype. The V and J genes are TRBV2 and TRBJ2-7; 12 nucleotides agree with TRBD2. The CDR3 is 17 residues long. Germline V lookup: CDR1 SNHLY, CDR2 FYNNEI. J gave up 5 bases and V 2 bases, and 10 bases lay outside the gene matches. The DNA for the CDR3 is TGTGCCAGCAGTGAAAGTAGTGCGACTAGCGGGAGTAACGAGCAGTACTTC. This gives the protein CASSESSATSGSNEQYF.

The chain has TRBV9 and TRBJ1-2, with a tentative D call TRBD1 (5 bases). This CDR3 is built from 16 residues. The V gene's germline CDR1 is SGDLS and CDR2 YYNGEE. The germline V and J ends were trimmed by 4 bases and 8 bases, with 24 bases remaining between them. The CDR3 is CASSSPRDSIEGGYTF. CDR3 nucleotides: TGTGCCAGCAGCTCCCCCCGAGACAGTATAGAGGGAGGCTACACCTTC.

This clonotype has ten or more counts. The chain uses TRBV28 and TRBJ2-1; 12 bases line up with TRBD1. CDR3 length equals 15 residues. The V gene end was trimmed by 2 bases and the J gene end by 10 bases; junction bases not matched to a gene: 6. Germline assignment: CDR1 MDHEN and CDR2 SYDVKM. CDR3 sequence reads: CASSLRDRGRGEQFF. CDR3 DNA sequence: TGTGCCAGCAGTTTAAGGGACAGGGGGCGCGGAGAGCAGTTCTTC. The whole variable domain, remainder taken from reference TRBV28 and TRBJ2-1, is DVKVTQSSRYLVKRTGEKVFLECVQDMDHENMFWYRQDPGLGLRLIYFSYDVKMKEKGDIPEGYSVSREKKERFSLILESASTNQTSMYLCASSLRDRGRGEQFFGPGTRLTVL.

The rearrangement joins TRBV5-6 to TRBJ2-7; TRBD2 might be the D (5 bases). Looked up from germline, CDR1 is SGHDT and CDR2 is YYEEEE. CDR3 length equals 13 residues. Trimming cost V 5 bases and J 0 bases, with 9 bases left between them. CDR3 DNA sequence: TGTGCCAGCAGTTCTACTAGCTCCTACGAGCAGTACTTC. Its translation: CASSSTSSYEQYF. The whole variable domain, filled in from reference TRBV5-6 and TRBJ2-7, reads DAGVTQSPTHLIKTRGQQVTLRCSPKSGHDTVSWYQQALGQGPQFIFQYYEEEERQRGNFPDRFSGHQFPNYSSELNVNALLLGDSALYLCASSSTSSYEQYFGPGTRLTVT.

In its sample, this clonotype was seen many times. The chain links TRBV20-1 to TRBJ2-3; TRBD2 aligns across 12 bases. V was pared by 3 bases and J by 2 bases, with 6 bases of the junction left unmatched. Germline CDR1 is DFQATT and CDR2 is SNEGSKA (reference sequence). The CDR3 loop spans 16 amino acids. The CDR3 nucleotides are TGCAGTGCTAGGGCTGGACTAGCGGGACACACAGATACGCAGTATTTT. As protein: CSARAGLAGHTDTQYF.

Many counts were recorded for this clonotype. The V gene is TRBV28, the J gene TRBJ1-5; the D gene is possibly TRBD1 (5 bases). V dropped 5 bases and J dropped 5 bases, with 22 bases sitting between them. The CDR3 runs to 17 residues. CDR1 and CDR2 from the germline V gene are MDHEN and SYDVKM. This CDR3 reads CASSHSPFGRDDQPQHF. The CDR3 bases are TGTGCCAGCAGTCACTCCCCCTTCGGCAGGGATGATCAGCCCCAGCATTTT.

In this sample, this clonotype turned up many times. The rearrangement links TRBV30 to TRBJ1-6, with 9 positions matching TRBD1. The germline CDR1 and CDR2 sequences are GTSNPN and SVGIG (reference sequence). The V gene end was trimmed by 8 bases and the J gene end by 7 bases; junction bases not matched to a gene: 3. This CDR3 is 12 amino acids long. The CDR3 is CAAGQGNSPLHF. The CDR3 DNA reads as TGTGCCGCGGGACAGGGCAATTCACCCCTCCACTTT.

This clonotype was detected many times. CDR3 in amino acids: CASSYRQGPQAFF. The CDR3 bases are TGTGCCAGTAGTTACAGACAGGGCCCGCAAGCTTTCTTT. The chain combines TRBV19 with TRBJ1-1; 7 nucleotides line up with TRBD1. CDR1 and CDR2 (germline): LNHDA, SQIVND (reference sequence). The CDR3 has 13 residues. Trimming at V came to 5 bases and at J to 9 bases, leaving 9 bases not matched to a gene.

This clonotype was picked up many times. The V call is TRBV6-1, the J call TRBJ2-1, with no clear D. The germline V and J ends were trimmed by 7 bases and 9 bases, with 13 bases remaining between them. The CDR3 extends over 12 amino acids. Per the germline V gene, CDR1 is MNHNS and CDR2 is SASEGT. CDR3 sequence: CASNLFSGEQFF. In nucleotides, the CDR3 is TGTGCCAGCAACCTGTTCTCGGGTGAGCAGTTCTTC.

This clonotype was observed at least ten times. The rearrangement joins TRBV6-2 or TRBV6-3 to TRBJ1-2; D perhaps matches TRBD1 (5 bases). The germline gives CDR1 MNHEY, CDR2 SVGEGT. The CDR3 length is 17 residues. V was trimmed by 0 bases and J by 4 bases, leaving 18 bases between them. This chain's CDR3 is CASSYSGFGTNPYGYTF. CDR3 coding DNA: TGTGCCAGCAGTTACTCGGGTTTCGGGACTAACCCCTATGGCTACACCTTC.

CDR3 residues: CASSPGGGGGEQFF. CDR3 DNA: TGTGCCAGCAGTCCCGGGGGGGGGGGGGGTGAGCAGTTCTTC. V and J are TRBV9 and TRBJ2-1, with 8 bases that match TRBD2. The germline V gene has CDR1 SGDLS and CDR2 YYNGEE. The trim removed 5 bases at V and 9 bases at J, leaving 10 bases unmatched. The CDR3 runs to 14 residues.

V usage is TRBV9 and J usage is TRBJ2-2; unclear D gene. The V and J ends lost 0 bases and 0 bases respectively, with 9 bases between them. Germline CDR1 SGDLS, CDR2 YYNGEE. The CDR3 sequence is 16 residues long. CDR3 residues: CASSVAPTANTGELFF. The CDR3 nucleotides read TGTGCCAGCAGCGTAGCTCCCACGGCGAACACCGGGGAGCTGTTTTTT.

The sample holds many counts of this clonotype. The chain couples TRBV28 to TRBJ2-7; 8 bases map to TRBD1. The length of the CDR3 is 13 residues. Germline V lookup: CDR1 MDHEN, CDR2 SYDVKM. V trimming: 8 bases; J trimming: 3 bases; junction bases outside the gene matches: 6. The CDR3 DNA sequence: TGTGCCAGCGAGACAGGGGTGGACTACGAGCAGTACTTC. Its protein is CASETGVDYEQYF.

This clonotype appeared many times. V usage is TRBV7-9 and J usage is TRBJ2-7, with TRBD2 identical over 7 bases. Germline assignment: CDR1 SEHNR and CDR2 FQNEAQ (reference sequence). The CDR3 length is 14 residues. Unmatched junction bases numbered 2, after V lost 0 bases and J lost 3 bases. The CDR3 region is CASSLAGLVYEQYF. CDR3 bases: TGTGCCAGCAGCTTAGCCGGACTAGTCTACGAGCAGTACTTC.

J is TRBJ2-3 and V is TRBV18, with D possibly being TRBD2 (6 bases). Germline V lookup: CDR1 KGHSH, CDR2 LQKENI. The CDR3 is made up of 18 amino acids. With 0 bases removed from V and 2 bases from J, the gap between germline ends came to 18 bases. CDR3 in amino acids: CASSPPDPGLLLTDTQYF. The CDR3, as DNA: TGTGCCAGCTCACCACCGGATCCGGGACTCCTACTCACAGATACGCAGTATTTT.

This chain links TRBV20-1 with TRBJ1-2; D gene unclear. The V gene's germline CDR1 is DFQATT and CDR2 SNEGSKA (reference sequence). CDR3 length: 14 amino acids. Trimming stripped 2 bases from V and 3 bases from J, with 13 bases between. As DNA, the CDR3 is TGCAGTGCTAGAAGGGCGGCGGTTGACTATGGCTACACCTTC. Its translation: CSARRAAVDYGYTF.

There are many counts of this clonotype. This sequence joins TRBV9 and TRBJ2-5; perhaps TRBD2 as D (6 bases). Per the germline V gene, CDR1 is SGDLS and CDR2 is YYNGEE. The V end was cut by 2 bases, the J end by 2 bases, with 10 bases between. This CDR3 comprises 14 residues. The CDR3 reads CASSVHSGQETQYF. CDR3 DNA sequence: TGTGCCAGCAGCGTCCACAGCGGGCAAGAGACCCAGTACTTC.

CDR3: CASSPPTGGVGLVEQYF. In DNA, the CDR3 is TGTGCCAGCAGCCCGCCGACAGGGGGCGTAGGCCTCGTCGAGCAGTACTTC. The gene calls are TRBV11-3 and TRBJ2-7; 10 nucleotides match TRBD1. V was pared by 5 bases and J by 6 bases, with 16 bases of the junction left unmatched. This CDR3 has 17 amino acids. Germline lookup yields CDR1 SGHNT and CDR2 YENEEA.